The clone carrying this TCR beta chain showed up many times. What it binds is unknown. The germline V and J ends were trimmed by 0 bases and 0 bases, with 12 bases remaining between them. CDR3 length: 17 amino acids. The V gene's germline CDR1 is ENHRY and CDR2 SYGVKD. 2 million unsorted PBMCs were stored in RNAlater at -80 °C before RNA extraction. The data belong to a study of neurological immune-mediated disorders. Study findings and constraints: No CDR3 amino acid sequences were shared by expanded clones across subjects, suggesting private repertoires in all groups. One related-CDR3 cluster, found by phylogenetic grouping, held repertoires of 18 of 34 multiple sclerosis patients and is a possible signature.

TCRdb ran MiXCR on the 5' RACE reads and lists one entry per CDR3 protein. The sample comprises fewer than 90,000 distinct CDR3 sequences, 4% to 6% of which are singletons, and less than 8% rests with the top ten. The sequenced material came from PBMCs. The receptor comes from a man between 18 and 29 years old with multiple sclerosis. This sequence joins TRBV10-3 and TRBJ1-5, with D possibly being TRBD1 (5 bases). DNA of the CDR3: TGTGCCATCAGTGAGTCGACGACAGAGTATAGCAATCAGCCCCAGCATTTT. Translation: CAISESTTEYSNQPQHF.